The source of this TCR beta chain is a study of CD8 T cells in Susac syndrome. Study details: Within the sequenced Susac syndrome patient group, over 5 exhibited active disease and fewer than 10 were in remission.

V lost 6 bases and J lost 4, with 13 bases in between. The CDR3 covers 14 residues. CDR1 and CDR2 from the germline V gene are SGHRS and YFSETQ. With random hexamers, reverse transcription was performed on roughly 0.5 to 1 ug of RNA. TCR beta CDR3 was amplified by immunoSEQ covering 54 Vbeta and 13 Jbeta. TCRdb ran MiXCR on the immunoSEQ multiplex PCR reads and lists one entry per CDR3 protein. Of about 120,000 distinct CDR3 sequences in the sample, 96% were seen once. This clonotype was seen once. TCR beta was sequenced from blood CD8+ and CD4+ T cells. The source of this sequence is a human donor with Susac syndrome. Input material: CD4+ T cells from PBMCs. The gene calls are TRBV5-1 and TRBJ2-2; the D gene is possibly TRBD2 (5 bases). This chain's CDR3 is CASMDGKGTGELFF. DNA of the CDR3: TGCGCCAGCATGGACGGGAAAGGCACCGGGGAGCTGTTTTTT.